Following are 25 T cell receptor beta chains from one sample sequenced in a study of blood T cell repertoires in COVID-19 (dated by TCRdb to between 2020 and 2021). To prepare the library, the immunoSEQ multiplex PCR assay was applied. The source is immuneACCESS, and TCRdb retained only in-frame sequences with V and J called. Part of the clones is not carried over; for the studies checked, unresolved V genes explain less than half of this, and the remainder is unexplained. This sample has some 50,000 clones in its table, and around 90% of those were observed once. Jointly, the top ten make up around 6.5% of the sample. The specimen sequenced was peripheral blood. These receptors originate from a man aged 65 to 79 with active COVID-19.

The chain employs TRBV30 and TRBJ1-5, with D maybe TRBD1 (6 bases). The V gene lost 4 bases and the J gene lost 2 bases, with 12 bases spanning the gap. The CDR3 loop spans 14 amino acids. Germline lookup yields CDR1 GTSNPN and CDR2 SVGIG (reference sequence). The CDR3 spells CAWTAAGGNQPQHF. CDR3 sequence (DNA): TGTGCCTGGACGGCTGCAGGGGGCAATCAGCCCCAGCATTTT.

In its sample, this clone was seen once. The V call is TRBV10-1, the J call TRBJ2-7; 7 bases fit TRBD1. Per the germline V gene, CDR1 is WNHNN and CDR2 is SYGVQD (reference sequence). V dropped 0 bases and J dropped 4; count of bases not matched to a gene: 6. The CDR3 sequence is 15 residues long. CDR3 in amino acids: CASSESLDRRYEQYF. CDR3 sequence (DNA): TGCGCCAGCAGTGAGTCTCTGGACAGGAGGTACGAGCAGTACTTC.

This chain uses TRBV12-1 with TRBJ1-3. TRBV12-1 is a listed pseudogene. The CDR3 spans 19 residues. CDR3 DNA: TGTGCCAGCAGCTCCGCCGGGACTAAGGAGAAGGGCGGTGGAAACACCATATATTTT. It translates to CASSSAGTKEKGGGNTIYF.

V is TRBV18 and J is TRBJ2-2; unclear D gene. Deletions cut 2 bases from V and 2 bases from J, with 6 bases between. Germline V gene data show CDR1 as KGHSH and CDR2 as LQKENI. The CDR3 length is 14 residues. CDR3 in amino acids: CASSPTRNTGELFF. CDR3 in DNA: TGTGCCAGCTCACCAACCAGAAACACCGGGGAGCTGTTTTTT.

This sequence joins TRBV10-3 and TRBJ2-6; TRBD2 matches at 9 bases. V lost 3 bases to trimming and J lost 2 bases; unmatched junction nucleotides: 2. Germline assignment: CDR1 ENHRY and CDR2 SYGVKD. CDR3 length: 16 residues. The CDR3 reads CAISDGGGAGANVLTF. As DNA, the CDR3 is TGTGCCATCAGTGACGGCGGGGGGGCTGGGGCCAACGTCCTGACTTTC.

The chain is built from TRBV4-2 and TRBJ2-5; 8 bases line up with TRBD2. The CDR3 length is 15 residues. The V and J ends lost 1 base and 3 bases, in that order; junction bases with no gene match: 4. Germline CDR1 is LGHNA and CDR2 is YNFKEQ. The CDR3, as DNA: TGTGCCAGCAGCCAAGTTGGGCGGGGGGAAGAGACCCAGTACTTC. It yields the protein CASSQVGRGEETQYF.

The chain carries TRBV30 and TRBJ1-5; 9 nucleotides agree with TRBD1. CDR1 and CDR2 (germline): GTSNPN, SVGIG (reference sequence). The CDR3 sequence is 16 residues long. V lost 1 base, J lost 3 bases, and 7 bases stayed unmatched. CDR3 region: CAWSGDRGSPNQPQHF. The CDR3 region has the DNA TGTGCCTGGAGTGGTGACAGGGGGTCCCCCAATCAGCCCCAGCATTTT.

V gene TRBV7-9 combines with J gene TRBJ2-3; the D is unclear. Germline-derived CDR1 and CDR2 are SEHNR and FQNEAQ (reference sequence). CDR3 length equals 14 residues. Between the trimmed V and J ends, which lost 8 bases and 4 bases, there was a span of 16 bases. This chain's CDR3 is CASGPAGSADTQYF. In nucleotides, the CDR3 is TGTGCCAGCGGTCCTGCCGGTAGTGCAGATACGCAGTATTTT.

The V gene is TRBV6-6, the J gene TRBJ2-2; tentatively, D is TRBD1 (5 bases). CDR1 MNHNY and CDR2 SVGAGI come from the germline V gene (reference sequence). With 5 bases removed from V and 0 bases from J, the gap between germline ends came to 13 bases. The CDR3 consists of 16 residues. This CDR3 reads CASSHWTFTNTGELFF. CDR3 DNA: TGTGCCAGCAGTCACTGGACATTTACGAACACCGGGGAGCTGTTTTTT.

The chain uses TRBV6-5 and TRBJ2-3; the match to TRBD2 covers 7 bases. CDR1 and CDR2 from the germline V gene are MNHEY and SVGAGI. Trimming cost V 4 bases and J 3 bases; bases outside gene matches: 7. This CDR3 has 15 amino acids. CDR3 sequence reads: CASSSRGVRTDTQYF. CDR3 in DNA: TGTGCCAGCAGTTCACGGGGGGTCAGAACAGATACGCAGTATTTT.

The rearrangement uses TRBV25-1 and TRBJ2-1; no reliable D call. The germline V and J ends were trimmed by 4 bases and 6 bases, with 4 bases remaining between them. The CDR3 is 11 residues long. The germline V gene has CDR1 MGHDK and CDR2 SYGVNS. CDR3 loop: CASSAFNEQFF. CDR3 coding DNA: TGTGCCAGCAGTGCCTTCAATGAGCAGTTCTTC.

CDR3 sequence (DNA): TGTGCCAGCAGTGAAACTAGCGGGGTGGTTGACAATGAGCAGTTCTTC. Translation gives CASSETSGVVDNEQFF. V usage is TRBV25-1 and J usage is TRBJ2-1, with 10 bases that match TRBD2. The CDR3 is 16 amino acids. Unmatched junction bases numbered 6, after V lost 2 bases and J lost 5 bases. CDR1 is MGHDK and CDR2 is SYGVNS in the germline V gene.

The chain is built from TRBV30 and TRBJ1-1; TRBD1 might be the D (5 bases). The V gene's germline CDR1 is GTSNPN and CDR2 SVGIG (reference sequence). The CDR3 is 15 amino acids. V dropped 3 bases and J dropped 0 bases, with 14 bases sitting between them. The CDR3 sequence: CAWSRNGAMNTEAFF. The CDR3 nucleotides read TGTGCCTGGAGCCGTAATGGGGCGATGAACACTGAAGCTTTCTTT.

The V gene is TRBV5-1, the J gene TRBJ2-5; D ambiguous. Trimming pared 1 base from V and 3 bases from J, leaving 7 bases between. Germline CDR1 is SGHRS and CDR2 is YFSETQ. The CDR3 is 13 residues long. CDR3 in amino acids: CASSLTVKETQYF. In DNA form, the CDR3 reads TGCGCCAGCAGCTTGACGGTTAAAGAGACCCAGTACTTC. Combining the CDR3 with reference TRBV5-1 and TRBJ2-5 gives the whole variable domain KAGVTQTPRYLIKTRGQQVTLSCSPISGHRSVSWYQQTPGQGLQFLFEYFSETQRNKGNFPGRFSGRQFSNSRSEMNVSTLELGDSALYLCASSLTVKETQYFGPGTRLLVL.

The V gene is TRBV7-2, the J gene TRBJ2-1; 9 positions match TRBD2. V trimming: 3 bases; J trimming: 5 bases; junction bases outside the gene matches: 8. The CDR3 contains 16 residues. The V gene's germline CDR1 is SGHTA and CDR2 FQGNSA. The CDR3 DNA reads TGTGCCAGCAGCTTTCGCGGGGGGGCCCTGAACAATGAGCAGTTCTTC. As protein: CASSFRGGALNNEQFF.

Only a few counts were recorded for this clone. The chain couples TRBV2 to TRBJ1-2; D is uncertain. The germline V gene has CDR1 SNHLY and CDR2 FYNNEI. Trimming removed 2 bases at V and 8 bases at J, with 15 bases between. The CDR3 consists of 14 residues. In DNA, the CDR3 is TGTGCCAGCAGTGAATTACGGGTTATTAAGGGCTACACCTTC. Protein product: CASSELRVIKGYTF.

Only one count was recorded for this clone. The CDR3 loop reads CASSDSKKGGGCYEQYF. CDR3 in DNA: TGTGCCAGCAGTGACTCGAAGAAGGGCGGGGGTTGCTACGAGCAGTACTTC. The chain combines TRBV6-4 with TRBJ2-7; TRBD2 matches 7 bases. Germline loops: CDR1 MRHNA, CDR2 SNTAGT. J lost 3 bases, V lost 0 bases, and 11 bases had no gene match. The CDR3 sequence is 17 residues long.

The chain joins TRBV30 to TRBJ2-7; D unresolved. Germline V CDR1 and CDR2: GTSNPN, SVGIG (reference sequence). The V and J ends lost 0 bases and 6 bases respectively, with 9 bases between them. There are 12 residues in the CDR3. CDR3 nucleotide sequence: TGTGCCTGGAGTGTACGGGTCCTCGAGCAGTACTTC. Translated, it gives CAWSVRVLEQYF. Variable domain in full (rest from reference TRBV30 and TRBJ2-7): SQTIHQWPATLVQPVGSPLSLECTVEGTSNPNLYWYRQAAGRGLQLLFYSVGIGQISSEVPQNLSASRPQDRQFILSSKKLLLSDSGFYLCAWSVRVLEQYFGPGTRLTVT.

The chain is built from TRBV6-5 and TRBJ1-5, with D possibly being TRBD1 (6 bases). V gave up 6 bases and J gave up 4 bases, with 16 bases separating them. There are 15 residues in the CDR3. The germline CDR1 and CDR2 sequences are MNHEY and SVGAGI. The CDR3 spells CASSLGQGNNQPQHF. In DNA form, the CDR3 reads TGTGCCAGCAGCCTCGGGCAGGGGAATAATCAGCCCCAGCATTTT.

The chain is built from TRBV2 and TRBJ1-3; D may be TRBD1 (6 bases). The CDR3 is made up of 14 amino acids. Between the trimmed V and J ends, which lost 5 bases and 4 bases, there was a span of 12 bases. CDR1 and CDR2 from the germline V gene are SNHLY and FYNNEI. CDR3: CASSPQGLGNTIYF. CDR3 coding DNA: TGTGCCAGCAGTCCCCAGGGGTTAGGAAACACCATATATTTT.

The chain is built from TRBV7-9 and TRBJ1-2; 10 bases align to TRBD1. The junction had 7 bases not matched to a gene; V was cut back by 4 bases and J by 11 bases. The germline V gene encodes CDR1 SEHNR and CDR2 FQNEAQ (reference sequence). The CDR3 covers 13 residues. The CDR3 sequence is CASSSGTGAVYTF. The CDR3 DNA is TGTGCCAGCAGCTCCGGGACAGGGGCTGTATACACCTTC.

The chain has TRBV28 and TRBJ1-5; no clear D gene. The CDR3 sequence is 15 residues long. Germline CDR1 is MDHEN and CDR2 is SYDVKM. V was clipped by 3 bases and J by 6 bases, with 15 bases between them. The CDR3 loop is CASSLMAAVGQPQHF. For the CDR3, the DNA is TGTGCCAGCAGTTTGATGGCCGCTGTTGGTCAGCCCCAGCATTTT. Full variable domain (missing parts from reference TRBV28 and TRBJ1-5): DVKVTQSSRYLVKRTGEKVFLECVQDMDHENMFWYRQDPGLGLRLIYFSYDVKMKEKGDIPEGYSVSREKKERFSLILESASTNQTSMYLCASSLMAAVGQPQHFGDGTRLSIL.

This chain uses TRBV6-5 with TRBJ1-2; D call uncertain. Per the germline V gene, CDR1 is MNHEY and CDR2 is SVGAGI. The V and J ends lost 0 bases and 7 bases respectively, with 12 bases between them. The CDR3 runs 14 residues. CDR3 sequence (DNA): TGTGCCAGCAGTTACTCGGAACAGCTCACTGGCTACACCTTC. The encoded protein is CASSYSEQLTGYTF.

The J gene is TRBJ2-3, the V gene TRBV5-1; tentative D call: TRBD2 (7 bases). Germline lookup yields CDR1 SGHRS and CDR2 YFSETQ. V lost 3 bases and J lost 2, with 10 bases in between. The CDR3 length is 14 residues. CDR3 protein: CASSSGGPTDTQYF. CDR3 nucleotides: TGCGCCAGCAGCTCGGGGGGCCCCACAGATACGCAGTATTTT.

The CDR3 is CASSDGSAGGEKLFF. The DNA for the CDR3 is TGTGCCAGCAGTGACGGTTCCGCTGGGGGCGAAAAACTGTTTTTT. The V and J genes are TRBV25-1 and TRBJ1-4, with TRBD1 as a possible D gene (6 bases). Germline V gives CDR1 MGHDK, CDR2 SYGVNS. V gave up 3 bases and J gave up 8 bases, with 16 bases separating them. The CDR3 covers 15 residues. Complete variable domain (other parts from reference TRBV25-1 and TRBJ1-4): EADIYQTPRYLVIGTGKKITLECSQTMGHDKMYWYQQDPGMELHLIHYSYGVNSTEKGDLSSESTVSRIRTEHFPLTLESARPSHTSQYLCASSDGSAGGEKLFFGSGTQLSVL.